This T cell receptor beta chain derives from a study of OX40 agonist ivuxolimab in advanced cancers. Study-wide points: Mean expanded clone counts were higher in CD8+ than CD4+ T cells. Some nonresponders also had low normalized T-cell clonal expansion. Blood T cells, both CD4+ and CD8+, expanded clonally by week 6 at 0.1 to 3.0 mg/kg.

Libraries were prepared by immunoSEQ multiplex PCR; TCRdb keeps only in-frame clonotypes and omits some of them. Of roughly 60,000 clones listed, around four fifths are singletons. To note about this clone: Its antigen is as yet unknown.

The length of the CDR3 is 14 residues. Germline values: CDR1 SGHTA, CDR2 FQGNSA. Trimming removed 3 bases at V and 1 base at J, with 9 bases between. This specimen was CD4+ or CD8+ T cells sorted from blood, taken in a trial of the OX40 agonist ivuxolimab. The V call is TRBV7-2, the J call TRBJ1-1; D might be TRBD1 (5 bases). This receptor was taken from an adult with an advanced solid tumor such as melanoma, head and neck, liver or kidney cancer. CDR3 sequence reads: CASSFSGANTEAFF. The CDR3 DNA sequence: TGTGCCAGCAGCTTTTCCGGGGCGAACACTGAAGCTTTCTTT.